This T cell receptor beta chain came from a study of metastatic and nonmetastatic thyroid tumors. Study overall: Blood and tumor or nodule tissue repertoires from malignant and benign thyroid patients were compared.

Thyroid surgery was performed in patients who had received no treatment beforehand. In the authors' workflow: Differences in CDR3 between clinicopathological groups were drawn on to build a classifier intended to discriminate distant-metastatic papillary thyroid cancer patients. TCRdb re-analyzed the PCR reads using MiXCR. The V and J calls and clone size are TCRdb's, not the authors'. The table records about 15,000 clones, about 4% of them present only once. The V segment lost 3 bases and the J segment 7 bases; nucleotides outside the gene matches: 5. The CDR3 is 14 amino acids. The table lists this clone with many counts.

This clonotype originated in a female donor with papillary thyroid cancer or a benign thyroid nodule (not recorded which). Some clones in this sample may be carry-over from other donors' samples. The chain recombines TRBV12-3 or TRBV12-4 with TRBJ2-2, with 7 bases matching TRBD2. The sample was tumor tissue. Here the CDR3 reads CASSLASGSGELFF. For the CDR3, the DNA is TGTGCCAGCAGTTTGGCTAGCGGAAGCGGGGAGCTGTTTTTT.